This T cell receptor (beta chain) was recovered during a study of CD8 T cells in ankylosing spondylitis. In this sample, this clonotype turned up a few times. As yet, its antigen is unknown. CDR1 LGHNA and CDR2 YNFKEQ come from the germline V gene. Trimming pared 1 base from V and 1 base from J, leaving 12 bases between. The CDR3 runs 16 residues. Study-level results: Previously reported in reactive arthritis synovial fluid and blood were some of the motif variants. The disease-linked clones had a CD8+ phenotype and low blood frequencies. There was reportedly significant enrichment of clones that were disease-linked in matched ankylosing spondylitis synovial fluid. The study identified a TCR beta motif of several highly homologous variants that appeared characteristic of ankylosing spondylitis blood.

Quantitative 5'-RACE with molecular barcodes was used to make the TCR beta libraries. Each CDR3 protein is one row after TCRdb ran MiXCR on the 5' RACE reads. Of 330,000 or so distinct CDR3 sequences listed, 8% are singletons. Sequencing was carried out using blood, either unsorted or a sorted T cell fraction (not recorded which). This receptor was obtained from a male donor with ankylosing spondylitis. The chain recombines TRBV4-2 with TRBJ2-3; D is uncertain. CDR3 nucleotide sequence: TGTGCCAGCAGCCAAGCTGGCATCCTCGGCACAGATACGCAGTATTTT. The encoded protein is CASSQAGILGTDTQYF.